The 21 T cell receptor beta chains reported below all come from one sample, sequenced in a study of cytomegalovirus exposure and HLA in healthy donors. In the PCR, 60 Vbeta and 13 Jbeta primers were used. Produced via immunoSEQ multiplex PCR; TCRdb's table is partial and in-frame only. The sample includes 150,000 to 200,000 clones, roughly 72% of them seen just once. Sequencing input: PBMCs. The receptor source for this set is a man aged 35 to 55 in good health and CMV-seropositive.

This chain joins TRBV7-2 and TRBJ2-2; 7 bases line up with TRBD2. V was clipped by 5 bases and J by 5 bases; unmatched bases: 17. CDR3 length: 18 amino acids. From germline, CDR1 is SGHTA and CDR2 FQGNSA. Written as DNA, the CDR3 is TGTGCCAGCAGCCCCTCCTTCAGCGGGGCCGTTGGGACCGGGGAGCTGTTTTTT. This encodes CASSPSFSGAVGTGELFF.

This clone turned up a few times. This same CDR3 is encoded by further DNA sequences in the sample. V usage is TRBV6-6 and J usage is TRBJ2-5; 12 bases are a match to TRBD2. This CDR3 has 16 amino acids. The V gene end was trimmed by 0 bases and the J gene end by 5 bases; junction bases not matched to a gene: 4. Per the germline V gene, CDR1 is MNHNY and CDR2 is SVGAGI (reference sequence). This CDR3 reads CASSYSLAGGRETQYF. The CDR3 coding sequence is TGTGCCAGCAGTTACTCCCTAGCGGGGGGGCGGGAGACCCAGTACTTC.

This clone was seen more than once but under ten times. The rearrangement links TRBV6-5 to TRBJ2-5, with 9 bases identical to TRBD2. TRBJ2-7 explains the end of the DNA better; the J call may be wrong. The CDR3 has 14 residues. Per the germline V gene, CDR1 is MNHEY and CDR2 is SVGAGI. CDR3 sequence (DNA): TGTGCCAGCTGGAAGCGGGGGGATAGGTACGAGCAGTACTTC. This sequence encodes CASWKRGDRYEQYF.

The gene calls are TRBV11-2 and TRBJ1-1, with D unclear. V was trimmed by 1 base and J by 1 base, leaving 7 bases between them. Germline V CDR1 and CDR2: SGHAT, FQNNGV. This CDR3 is built from 14 residues. CDR3: CASSLAAGNTEAFF. The CDR3 coding sequence is TGTGCCAGCAGCTTAGCGGCGGGGAACACTGAAGCTTTCTTT.

This clone occurred a few times. CDR3 DNA sequence: TGTGCCAGCAGCAGATATACAGGGGACACCGGGGAGCTGTTTTTT. Protein: CASSRYTGDTGELFF. The chain recombines TRBV7-2 with TRBJ2-2; the match to TRBD1 covers 7 bases. Germline trimming cut 5 bases from V and 3 bases from J; bases unmatched to any gene: 6. CDR1 and CDR2 from the germline V gene are SGHTA and FQGNSA. There are 15 residues in the CDR3.

Here the CDR3 DNA reads TGCGCCAGCAGCCTAGCCGGGACAGGAGGAAACACCATATATTTT. Amino acid sequence: CASSLAGTGGNTIYF. The genes are TRBV4-1 and TRBJ1-3; 8 bases are a match to TRBD1. V lost 4 bases to trimming and J lost 4 bases; unmatched junction nucleotides: 6. The CDR3 is made up of 15 amino acids. Germline V lookup: CDR1 MGHRA, CDR2 YSYEKL.

This clone was counted a few times. The rearrangement uses TRBV4-2 and TRBJ2-5; D unclear. The CDR3 is 16 residues long. Germline V gene lookup returns CDR1 LGHNA and CDR2 YNFKEQ. Trimming shortened V by 0 bases and J by 1 base, and 12 bases separated the two germline ends. CDR3 protein: CASSQEARGPQETQYF. Written as DNA, the CDR3 is TGTGCCAGCAGCCAAGAGGCCCGAGGTCCCCAAGAGACCCAGTACTTC.

This clone qualifies as medium-sized. The rearrangement joins TRBV25-1 to TRBJ2-1, with 7 bases aligning to TRBD1. This CDR3 is built from 14 residues. Trimming cost V 8 bases and J 4 bases; bases outside gene matches: 8. From germline, CDR1 is MGHDK and CDR2 SYGVNS. CDR3 amino acids: CASGPGQYYNEQFF. The CDR3 DNA sequence: TGTGCCAGCGGACCGGGACAGTATTACAATGAGCAGTTCTTC.

The chain uses TRBV4-3 and TRBJ2-2; the match to TRBD2 covers 7 bases. The ends lost 6 bases at V and 4 bases at J; junction bases unmatched: 11. The CDR3 totals 16 residues. Germline CDR1 and CDR2: LGHNA and YSLEER. CDR3 DNA sequence: TGCGCCAGCAGTCCTAGGGGCGGGGGAGCCACCGGGGAGCTGTTTTTT. Residues: CASSPRGGGATGELFF.

The V call is TRBV9, the J call TRBJ2-3, with 12 nucleotides matching TRBD2. V was pared by 4 bases and J by 3 bases, with 12 bases of the junction left unmatched. This CDR3 spans 18 amino acids. Germline CDR1 SGDLS, CDR2 YYNGEE. The CDR3 region is CASSPTLASGGATDTQYF. The CDR3 DNA reads TGTGCCAGCAGCCCGACCCTTGCTAGCGGGGGGGCGACAGATACGCAGTATTTT.

The CDR3 region is CASSFGQGMGAFF. The CDR3 coding sequence is TGTGCCAGCAGCTTCGGGCAGGGGATGGGAGCTTTCTTT. The chain couples TRBV7-9 to TRBJ1-1; perhaps TRBD1 as D (6 bases). Looked up from germline, CDR1 is SEHNR and CDR2 is FQNEAQ (reference sequence). Between the trimmed V and J ends, which lost 3 bases and 10 bases, there was a span of 15 bases. The CDR3 spans 13 residues.

This clone was seen a few times. The chain has TRBV19 and TRBJ1-4; D is perhaps TRBD1 (5 bases). CDR3 length equals 16 residues. Trimming removed 5 bases at V and 2 bases at J, with 15 bases between. Germline CDR1 and CDR2: LNHDA and SQIVND (reference sequence). The CDR3, as DNA: TGTGCCAGTAGTCCCCGCGGCGGGGGGACTAATGAAAAACTGTTTTTT. Amino acids: CASSPRGGGTNEKLFF. The variable domain in full, completed from reference TRBV19 and TRBJ1-4, reads DGGITQSPKYLFRKEGQNVTLSCEQNLNHDAMYWYRQDPGQGLRLIYYSQIVNDFQKGDIAEGYSVSREKKESFPLTVTSAQKNPTAFYLCASSPRGGGTNEKLFFGSGTQLSVL.

The genes are TRBV6-6 and TRBJ2-7; 10 bases align to TRBD1. CDR1 is MNHNY, CDR2 SVGAGI, per germline (reference sequence). The CDR3 has 15 amino acids. V lost 3 bases to trimming and J lost 2 bases; unmatched junction nucleotides: 4. CDR3: CASSYWTGGAYEQYF. DNA of the CDR3: TGTGCCAGCAGTTATTGGACAGGGGGGGCCTACGAGCAGTACTTC.

V gene TRBV18 combines with J gene TRBJ1-3, with D unclear. With 5 bases removed from V and 0 bases from J, the gap between germline ends came to 8 bases. Germline values: CDR1 KGHSH, CDR2 LQKENI. The CDR3 is 14 residues long. The CDR3 bases are TGTGCCAGCTCAGTTGAGAGCTCTGGAAACACCATATATTTT. Its protein product is CASSVESSGNTIYF.

The J gene is TRBJ2-4, the V gene TRBV5-4; TRBD1 aligns across 11 bases. The CDR3 length is 16 residues. Trimming removed 4 bases from V and 0 bases from J; junction bases left unmatched: 3. Per germline, CDR1 SGHNT and CDR2 YYREEE (reference sequence). CDR3 DNA sequence: TGTGCCAGCAGCGGGGACAGGGGGGTAGCCAAAAACATTCAGTACTTC. It codes for CASSGDRGVAKNIQYF.

The chain combines TRBV6-1 with TRBJ1-2; TRBD1 might be the D (5 bases). Trimming pared 2 bases from V and 6 bases from J, leaving 19 bases between. This CDR3 has 16 amino acids. Germline lookup yields CDR1 MNHNS and CDR2 SASEGT. CDR3 amino acids: CASSESYSKGKHGYTF. The CDR3 DNA sequence: TGTGCCAGCAGTGAATCCTACTCGAAGGGGAAGCATGGCTACACCTTC.

This chain joins TRBV27 and TRBJ2-5, with 16 bases lining up with TRBD2. J was trimmed by 5 bases and V by 4 bases; bases with no gene match: 4. CDR3 length equals 16 residues. In germline, CDR1 is MNHEY, CDR2 SMNVEV (reference sequence). CDR3 bases: TGTGCCAGCAGTTACCCGGGACTAGCGGGGGGGGAGACCCAGTACTTC. It translates to CASSYPGLAGGETQYF.

The chain links TRBV15 to TRBJ1-2; D is ambiguous. The CDR3 has 13 amino acids. CDR1 is LNHNV, CDR2 YYDKDF, per germline (reference sequence). The V end lost 6 bases, the J end lost 0 bases, and 8 bases lay between the germline ends. CDR3 coding DNA: TGTGCCACCAGGGAGGACCCTAACTATGGCTACACCTTC. Translated: CATREDPNYGYTF.

CDR3 amino acids: CASSLVLSSGNTIYF. CDR3 sequence (DNA): TGTGCCAGCAGCTTAGTCCTAAGCTCTGGAAACACCATATATTTT. This rearrangement joins TRBV5-5 to TRBJ1-3; the D is unclear. The germline V gene encodes CDR1 SGHKS and CDR2 YYEKEE (reference sequence). The CDR3 has 15 amino acids. Between the trimmed V and J ends, which lost 2 bases and 0 bases, there was a span of 9 bases.

This sequence joins TRBV7-9 and TRBJ2-4; 9 nucleotides agree with TRBD1. Germline values: CDR1 SEHNR, CDR2 FQNEAQ (reference sequence). V shed 4 bases, J shed 2 bases, and the junction held 6 bases outside the gene matches. The CDR3 extends over 16 amino acids. The CDR3 is CASSYPGTGSKNIQYF. Written as DNA, the CDR3 is TGTGCCAGCAGCTATCCCGGGACAGGGTCCAAAAACATTCAGTACTTC.

This clone has a handful of counts. This chain uses TRBV5-1 with TRBJ1-1; D is ambiguous. The CDR3 covers 12 residues. Deletions cut 7 bases from V and 5 bases from J, with 12 bases between. Germline V lookup: CDR1 SGHRS, CDR2 YFSETQ. Here the CDR3 DNA reads TGCGCCAGCCACCTTCCGGGGACTGAAGCTTTCTTT. Translated: CASHLPGTEAFF. Based on the CDR3 plus reference TRBV5-1 and TRBJ1-1, the full variable domain is KAGVTQTPRYLIKTRGQQVTLSCSPISGHRSVSWYQQTPGQGLQFLFEYFSETQRNKGNFPGRFSGRQFSNSRSEMNVSTLELGDSALYLCASHLPGTEAFFGQGTRLTVV.